A single sample gave rise to the 18 T cell receptor beta chains below, sequenced in a study of T cell responses to AZD1222 COVID-19 vaccine. Some clones are missing from TCRdb's copy, which holds only in-frame ones; the method was immunoSEQ multiplex PCR. The data hold 150,000 or so clones, with more than 85% observed a single time. This specimen consisted of peripheral blood, obtained 28 days after the second AZD1222 dose. These receptor sequences come from an adult who received the AZD1222 COVID-19 vaccine.

The chain recombines TRBV7-8 with TRBJ2-7; possibly TRBD1 for D (6 bases). This CDR3 contains 13 residues. V was shortened by 4 bases and J by 3 bases, with 10 bases between the two germline ends. Germline V lookup: CDR1 SGHVS, CDR2 FQNEAQ. CDR3 region: CASSWTEDYEQYF. CDR3 DNA: TGTGCCAGCAGCTGGACAGAGGACTACGAGCAGTACTTC. The variable domain in full, completed from reference TRBV7-8 and TRBJ2-7, reads GAGVSQSPRYKVAKRGQDVALRCDPISGHVSLFWYQQALGQGPEFLTYFQNEAQLDKSGLPSDRFFAERPEGSVSTLKIQRTQQEDSAVYLCASSWTEDYEQYFGPGTRLTVT.

The rearrangement uses TRBV2 and TRBJ1-1, with D unclear. Germline CDR1 and CDR2: SNHLY and FYNNEI. V lost 2 bases, J lost 4 bases, and 14 bases lay in between. The CDR3 contains 15 residues. The CDR3 DNA reads as TGTGCCAGCAGTGAAAAGGCCAGCATTACCACTGAAGCTTTCTTT. This encodes CASSEKASITTEAFF.

This clone was seen just once. CDR3 sequence: CASSELAGRERGEQFF. The CDR3 DNA sequence: TGTGCCAGCAGCGAACTAGCGGGACGGGAGCGGGGTGAGCAGTTCTTC. The chain joins TRBV13 to TRBJ2-1; the match to TRBD2 covers 10 bases. CDR1 is PRHDT and CDR2 is FYEKMQ in the germline V gene (reference sequence). V was pared by 5 bases and J by 9 bases, with 13 bases of the junction left unmatched. CDR3 length equals 16 residues.

In its sample, this clone was seen once. The chain uses TRBV27 and TRBJ1-1; no clear D gene. V was trimmed by 3 bases and J by 1 base, leaving 9 bases between them. This CDR3 contains 14 residues. Germline CDR1 MNHEY, CDR2 SMNVEV (reference sequence). In DNA, the CDR3 is TGTGCCAGCAGTTTGAGGCTACGGAACACTGAAGCTTTCTTT. This encodes CASSLRLRNTEAFF.

The gene calls are TRBV5-1 and TRBJ2-7; TRBD1 or TRBD2 may be the D gene (5 bases each). V was trimmed by 4 bases and J by 5 bases, leaving 19 bases between them. The CDR3 sequence is 15 residues long. Germline V gene lookup returns CDR1 SGHRS and CDR2 YFSETQ. The CDR3 nucleotides are TGCGCCAGCAGCCGGATTGGGGGTATTAACGACGAGCAGTACTTC. Translated, it gives CASSRIGGINDEQYF.

The chain links TRBV3-1 (or the pseudogene TRBV3-2) to TRBJ2-2; 9 nucleotides align to TRBD2. V lost 5 bases to trimming and J lost 4 bases; unmatched junction nucleotides: 8. This CDR3 comprises 16 residues. Germline CDR1 LGHDT, CDR2 YNNKEL (reference sequence). CDR3 sequence: CASSYLSGRSTGELFF. The CDR3 coding sequence is TGTGCCAGCAGCTACCTTAGCGGGAGATCCACCGGGGAGCTGTTTTTT.

The rearrangement links TRBV5-6 to TRBJ2-5; D is undetermined. V dropped 5 bases and J dropped 5 bases, with 19 bases sitting between them. The germline V gene encodes CDR1 SGHDT and CDR2 YYEEEE. The CDR3 contains 15 residues. The chain's CDR3 is CASRSGPWDEETQYF. The CDR3 nucleotides read TGTGCCAGCAGGTCTGGACCGTGGGATGAGGAGACCCAGTACTTC.

The V call is TRBV7-2, the J call TRBJ1-3, with D unresolved. With 8 bases removed from V and 0 bases from J, the gap between germline ends came to 14 bases. This CDR3 contains 15 residues. Germline CDR1 reads SGHTA; CDR2 reads FQGNSA. DNA of the CDR3: TGTGCCAGCGAGCTTACCCGCAGCTCTGGAAACACCATATATTTT. It codes for CASELTRSSGNTIYF.

V and J are TRBV7-9 and TRBJ2-2; a weak D match, TRBD2 (5 bases). Trimming shortened V by 5 bases and J by 4 bases, and 17 bases separated the two germline ends. The CDR3 runs to 16 residues. CDR1 and CDR2 from the germline V gene are SEHNR and FQNEAQ (reference sequence). This CDR3 reads CASSTPAVPGTGELFF. The CDR3 DNA sequence: TGTGCCAGCAGCACCCCAGCGGTTCCGGGCACCGGGGAGCTGTTTTTT.

The chain employs TRBV7-3 and TRBJ2-1; 13 bases align to TRBD2. Looked up from germline, CDR1 is SGHTA and CDR2 is FQGTGA. This CDR3 has 16 residues. Trimming at V came to 3 bases and at J to 9 bases, leaving 8 bases not matched to a gene. This chain's CDR3 is CASSFNPGLAGSEQFF. For the CDR3, the DNA is TGTGCCAGCAGCTTTAATCCGGGACTAGCGGGAAGTGAGCAGTTCTTC.

The rearrangement uses TRBV28 and TRBJ2-1, with TRBD2 identical over 12 bases. The CDR3 has 17 residues. Trimming cost V 8 bases and J 9 bases; bases outside gene matches: 17. Germline V gene data show CDR1 as MDHEN and CDR2 as SYDVKM. CDR3 DNA: TGTGCCAGCCGGGGGGCTAGCGGGAGGGCCTTTTTCGGTGAGCAGTTCTTC. The encoded protein is CASRGASGRAFFGEQFF.

The chain links TRBV5-8 to TRBJ2-5; D remains unclear. V lost 0 bases and J lost 1, with 10 bases in between. This CDR3 comprises 15 residues. CDR1 is SGHTS and CDR2 is YDEGEE in the germline V gene. DNA for the CDR3: TGTGCCAGCAGCTTGGCCACCTCTTTCCAAGAGACCCAGTACTTC. It is translated as CASSLATSFQETQYF.

This chain joins TRBV5-6 and TRBJ1-2; no reliable D call. The CDR3 totals 14 residues. Germline lookup yields CDR1 SGHDT and CDR2 YYEEEE. V shed 1 base and J shed 6 bases, with 13 bases lying between them. CDR3 nucleotide sequence: TGTGCCAGCAGCTTGATAGAGGCGCGACATGGCTACACCTTC. Translated: CASSLIEARHGYTF. The full variable domain, completed using reference TRBV5-6 and TRBJ1-2, is DAGVTQSPTHLIKTRGQQVTLRCSPKSGHDTVSWYQQALGQGPQFIFQYYEEEERQRGNFPDRFSGHQFPNYSSELNVNALLLGDSALYLCASSLIEARHGYTFGSGTRLTVV.

For this clone: One end of the junction fails to match germline, which may point to a read error. The chain employs TRBV29-1 and TRBJ2-3; the D is unclear. Germline-derived CDR1 and CDR2 are SQVTM and ANQGSEA. The CDR3 sequence is 13 residues long. The CDR3 here is CSVEGRLTDTQYF. CDR3 sequence (DNA): TGCAGCGTCGAAGGGCGGCTCACAGATACGCAGTATTTT.

The CDR3 bases are TGTGCCAGCACCCAATCGACAGGGGCTAGTCAAGCTTTCTTT. It codes for CASTQSTGASQAFF. V is TRBV28 and J is TRBJ1-1, with 8 bases lining up with TRBD1. The CDR3 totals 14 residues. With V trimmed by 7 bases and J by 9 bases, 13 bases remained unmatched. From germline, CDR1 is MDHEN and CDR2 SYDVKM. The full variable domain, with the rest looked up from reference TRBV28 and TRBJ1-1, is DVKVTQSSRYLVKRTGEKVFLECVQDMDHENMFWYRQDPGLGLRLIYFSYDVKMKEKGDIPEGYSVSREKKERFSLILESASTNQTSMYLCASTQSTGASQAFFGQGTRLTVV.

This chain joins TRBV6-1 and TRBJ1-2, with 8 bases fitting TRBD1. Germline V gene sequence: CDR1 MNHNS, CDR2 SASEGT. With 1 base clipped from V and 4 bases from J, the junction kept 2 bases outside the gene matches. This CDR3 is 14 amino acids long. The DNA of the CDR3 is TGTGCCAGCAGTGAAGTCACAGGGGGCTATGGCTACACCTTC. Protein: CASSEVTGGYGYTF.

The chain couples TRBV11-2 to TRBJ1-5; 10 positions agree with TRBD1. Germline V gene lookup returns CDR1 SGHAT and CDR2 FQNNGV. The CDR3 extends over 15 amino acids. After removal of 5 bases from V and 7 bases from J, the junction contained 8 bases not matched to a gene. The CDR3 reads CASSLGTGVGQPQHF. The CDR3 nucleotides are TGTGCCAGCAGCCTCGGGACAGGGGTTGGGCAGCCCCAGCATTTT.

The chain employs TRBV7-9 and TRBJ1-2; maybe TRBD1 (5 bases). This CDR3 contains 11 residues. V was clipped by 5 bases and J by 7 bases, with 8 bases between them. Germline CDR1 and CDR2: SEHNR and FQNEAQ (reference sequence). CDR3 DNA: TGTGCCAGCAGCCAGAGGGGTGGCTACACCTTC. This encodes CASSQRGGYTF.